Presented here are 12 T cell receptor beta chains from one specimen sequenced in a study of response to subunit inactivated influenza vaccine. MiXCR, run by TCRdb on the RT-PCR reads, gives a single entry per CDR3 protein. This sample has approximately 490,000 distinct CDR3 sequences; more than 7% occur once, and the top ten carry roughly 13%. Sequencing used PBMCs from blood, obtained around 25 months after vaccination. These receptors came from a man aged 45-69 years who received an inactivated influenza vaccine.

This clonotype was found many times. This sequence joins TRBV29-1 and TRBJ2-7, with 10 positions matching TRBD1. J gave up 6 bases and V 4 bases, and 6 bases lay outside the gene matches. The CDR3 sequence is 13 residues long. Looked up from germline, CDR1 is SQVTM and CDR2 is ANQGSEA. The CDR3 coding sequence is TGCAGCGTTGCTGGGACAGGGGTTCGCGAGCAGTACTTC. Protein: CSVAGTGVREQYF.

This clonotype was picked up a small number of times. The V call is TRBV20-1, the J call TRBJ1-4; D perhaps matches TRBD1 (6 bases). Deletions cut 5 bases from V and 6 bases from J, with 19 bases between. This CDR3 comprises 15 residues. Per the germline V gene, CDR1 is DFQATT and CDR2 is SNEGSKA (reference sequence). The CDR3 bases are TGCAGTGCTCCGGTTGGGGGCGCGGGGTATGAAAAACTGTTTTTT. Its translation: CSAPVGGAGYEKLFF.

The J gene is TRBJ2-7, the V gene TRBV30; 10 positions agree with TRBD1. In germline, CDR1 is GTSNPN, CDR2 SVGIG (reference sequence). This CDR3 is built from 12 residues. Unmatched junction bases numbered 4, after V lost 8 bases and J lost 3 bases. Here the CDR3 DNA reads TGTGCCGGTGACAGGGGGCACTACGAGCAGTACTTC. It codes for CAGDRGHYEQYF.

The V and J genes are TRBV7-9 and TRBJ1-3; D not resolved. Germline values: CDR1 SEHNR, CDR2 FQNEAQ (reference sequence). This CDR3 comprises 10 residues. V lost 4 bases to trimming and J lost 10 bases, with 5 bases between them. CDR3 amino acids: CASSSGTIYF. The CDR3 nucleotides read TGTGCCAGCAGCTCGGGGACCATATATTTT.

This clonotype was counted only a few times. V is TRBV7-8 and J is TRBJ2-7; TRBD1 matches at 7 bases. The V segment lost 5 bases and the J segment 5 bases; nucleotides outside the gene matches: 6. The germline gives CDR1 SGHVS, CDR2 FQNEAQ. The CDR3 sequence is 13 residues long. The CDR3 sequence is CASSEGAGDEQYF. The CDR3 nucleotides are TGTGCCAGCAGCGAGGGGGCAGGGGACGAGCAGTACTTC. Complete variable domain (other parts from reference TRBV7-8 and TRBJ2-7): GAGVSQSPRYKVAKRGQDVALRCDPISGHVSLFWYQQALGQGPEFLTYFQNEAQLDKSGLPSDRFFAERPEGSVSTLKIQRTQQEDSAVYLCASSEGAGDEQYFGPGTRLTVT.

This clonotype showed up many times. The CDR3 is CSAPGVYPNEQFF. The CDR3 region has the DNA TGCAGTGCACCCGGGGTCTACCCCAATGAGCAGTTCTTC. The V gene is TRBV20-1, the J gene TRBJ2-1; a weak D match, TRBD2 (5 bases). Germline V lookup: CDR1 DFQATT, CDR2 SNEGSKA (reference sequence). V was pared by 6 bases and J by 6 bases, with 15 bases between. The CDR3 has 13 amino acids.

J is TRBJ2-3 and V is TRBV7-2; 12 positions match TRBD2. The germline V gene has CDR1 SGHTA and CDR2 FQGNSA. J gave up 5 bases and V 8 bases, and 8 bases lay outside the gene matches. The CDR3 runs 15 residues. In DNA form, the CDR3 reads TGTGCCAGCGGGCGCGGACTAGCGGGATTAGATACGCAGTATTTT. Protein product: CASGRGLAGLDTQYF.

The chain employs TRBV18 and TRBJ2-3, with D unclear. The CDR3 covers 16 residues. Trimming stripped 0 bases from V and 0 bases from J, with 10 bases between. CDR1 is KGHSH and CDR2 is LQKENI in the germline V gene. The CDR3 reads CASSPPSFVSTDTQYF. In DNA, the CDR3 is TGTGCCAGCTCACCACCATCTTTTGTTAGCACAGATACGCAGTATTTT. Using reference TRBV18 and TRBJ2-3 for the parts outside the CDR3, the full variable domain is NAGVMQNPRHLVRRRGQEARLRCSPMKGHSHVYWYRQLPEEGLKFMVYLQKENIIDESGMPKERFSAEFPKEGPSILRIQQVVRGDSAAYFCASSPPSFVSTDTQYFGPGTRLTVL.

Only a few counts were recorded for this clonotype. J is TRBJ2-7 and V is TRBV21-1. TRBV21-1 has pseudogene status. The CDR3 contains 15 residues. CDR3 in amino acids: CASIGTSTQSYEQYF. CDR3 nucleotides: TGTGCCAGCATTGGCACTTCAACACAGTCCTACGAGCAGTACTTC.

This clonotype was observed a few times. DNA for the CDR3: TGCAGCGTTGGATCGGGGGATGGAGCTTTCTTT. Its translation is CSVGSGDGAFF. The chain recombines TRBV29-1 with TRBJ1-1; D possibly corresponds to TRBD1 (5 bases). There are 11 residues in the CDR3. Between the trimmed V and J ends, which lost 4 bases and 10 bases, there was a span of 13 bases. Germline V gene data show CDR1 as SQVTM and CDR2 as ANQGSEA. The variable domain in full, with the rest retrieved from reference TRBV29-1 and TRBJ1-1, is SAVISQKPSRDICQRGTSLTIQCQVDSQVTMMFWYRQQPGQSLTLIATANQGSEATYESGFVIDKFPISRPNLTFSTLTVSNMSPEDSSIYLCSVGSGDGAFFGQGTRLTVV.

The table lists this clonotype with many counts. In DNA form, the CDR3 reads TGTGCCAGCAGTTTAGACAGCGTTAATTCACCCCTCCACTTT. Amino acid sequence: CASSLDSVNSPLHF. This rearrangement joins TRBV12-3 or TRBV12-4 to TRBJ1-6; D ambiguous. This CDR3 has 14 amino acids. V gave up 1 base and J gave up 6 bases, with 7 bases separating them.

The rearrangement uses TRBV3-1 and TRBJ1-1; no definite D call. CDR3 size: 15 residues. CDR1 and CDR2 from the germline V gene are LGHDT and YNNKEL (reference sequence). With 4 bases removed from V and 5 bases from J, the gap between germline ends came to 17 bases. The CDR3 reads CASSRRWSERTEAFF. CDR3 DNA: TGTGCCAGCAGCCGTCGCTGGTCGGAGAGGACTGAAGCTTTCTTT.